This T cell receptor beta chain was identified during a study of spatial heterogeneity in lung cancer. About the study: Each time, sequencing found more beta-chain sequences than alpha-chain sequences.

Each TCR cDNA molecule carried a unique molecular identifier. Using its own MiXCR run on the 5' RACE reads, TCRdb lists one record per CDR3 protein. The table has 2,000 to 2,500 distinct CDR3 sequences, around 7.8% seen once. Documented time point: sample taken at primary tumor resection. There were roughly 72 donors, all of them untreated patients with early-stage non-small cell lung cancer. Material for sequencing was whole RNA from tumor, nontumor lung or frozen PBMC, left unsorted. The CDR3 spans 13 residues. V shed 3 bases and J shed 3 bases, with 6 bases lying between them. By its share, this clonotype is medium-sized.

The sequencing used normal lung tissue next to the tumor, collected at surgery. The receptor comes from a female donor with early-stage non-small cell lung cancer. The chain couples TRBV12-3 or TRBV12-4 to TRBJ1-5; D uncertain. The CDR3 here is CASSFRINQPQHF. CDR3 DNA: TGTGCCAGCAGTTTTAGAATCAATCAGCCCCAGCATTTT.